This T cell receptor beta chain was documented in a study of regulatory T cells. Findings of the study overall: In CD3G-deficient patients, conventional CD4+ T cells were enriched for hydrophobic CDR3 residues at positions 6 and 7.

Patients, 2 to 39 years old, had expanded memory T-cell proportions. Amplification used 52 TRBV primers and 13 TRBJ primers. Sequencing was performed with immunoSEQ multiplex PCR; in TCRdb, only in-frame clones are kept and a portion is missing. Of about 35,000 clones in the sample, about 91% are singletons; the top ten hold roughly 2.2%. In regard to this clone: Its antigen is unidentified.

The sample consisted of conventional CD4+ T cells sorted from blood. The TCR comes from a young adult with CD3G deficiency.

CDR3 residues: CASKSGVVGVGELFF. As DNA, the CDR3 is TGTGCCAGCAAATCGGGGGTAGTAGGTGTCGGGGAGCTGTTTTTT. The chain combines TRBV28 with TRBJ2-2, with a tentative D call TRBD2 (6 bases). This CDR3 comprises 15 residues. V gave up 7 bases and J gave up 7 bases, with 19 bases separating them. The germline V gene has CDR1 MDHEN and CDR2 SYDVKM.